The 18 T cell receptor beta chains below all came from one sample that was sequenced in a study of T cell changes during pregnancy in multiple sclerosis. Produced via immunoSEQ multiplex PCR; TCRdb's table is partial and in-frame only. The repertoire holds 15,000 to 20,000 clones, with around 96% as singletons. The starting material was peripheral blood, obtained in the third trimester of pregnancy. The receptors were sampled from a female donor with multiple sclerosis, enrolled in a pregnancy study.

The gene calls are TRBV7-9 and TRBJ2-5; tentatively, D is TRBD2 (6 bases). V gave up 2 bases and J gave up 4 bases, with 20 bases separating them. This CDR3 region has 17 residues. Germline V gene lookup returns CDR1 SEHNR and CDR2 FQNEAQ (reference sequence). This CDR3 reads CASSLSPRGFAPETQYF. CDR3 nucleotides: TGTGCCAGCAGCTTATCCCCGCGGGGCTTCGCTCCAGAGACCCAGTACTTC.

The rearrangement joins TRBV2 to TRBJ2-3; 9 bases line up with TRBD2. The CDR3 is 18 residues long. J lost 0 bases, V lost 5 bases, and 12 bases had no gene match. CDR1 and CDR2 (germline): SNHLY, FYNNEI. CDR3 bases: TGTGCCAGCAGTCCGGCTAGCGGGGCCGCAGAAAGCACAGATACGCAGTATTTT. It translates to CASSPASGAAESTDTQYF.

The chain has TRBV4-3 and TRBJ1-2; weak D call: TRBD1 (6 bases). V was trimmed by 0 bases and J by 8 bases, leaving 13 bases between them. The CDR3 spans 14 residues. CDR1 is LGHNA and CDR2 is YSLEER in the germline V gene. The CDR3 coding sequence is TGCGCCAGCAGCCAAGACCACACAGGGAACGGCTACACCTTC. Protein product: CASSQDHTGNGYTF.

The chain uses TRBV5-1 and TRBJ1-1; D is possibly TRBD1 (5 bases). This CDR3 comprises 14 residues. Germline loops: CDR1 SGHRS, CDR2 YFSETQ. The V gene lost 2 bases and the J gene lost 4 bases, with 12 bases spanning the gap. CDR3 coding DNA: TGCGCCAGCAGCTTTGGGATGGGGCGCACTGAAGCTTTCTTT. It translates to CASSFGMGRTEAFF.

The chain employs TRBV2 and TRBJ2-3; TRBD1 might be the D (5 bases). The CDR3 covers 14 residues. Per germline, CDR1 SNHLY and CDR2 FYNNEI. Trimming cost V 3 bases and J 5 bases, with 12 bases left between them. CDR3 bases: TGTGCCAGCAGTGACCAGGGTGCAGGAGATACGCAGTATTTT. It yields the protein CASSDQGAGDTQYF.

This rearrangement joins TRBV15 to TRBJ2-7; TRBD1 matches 9 bases. Germline CDR1 is LNHNV and CDR2 is YYDKDF (reference sequence). The J segment lost 2 bases and the V segment lost 1 base, leaving 0 bases of the junction unmatched. This CDR3 region has 14 residues. CDR3 bases: TGTGCCACCAGCAGAGGGGACAGGGCCTACGAGCAGTACTTC. Translation: CATSRGDRAYEQYF.

The rearrangement joins TRBV10-1 to TRBJ2-3; 8 positions agree with TRBD2. The junction had 17 bases not matched to a gene; V was cut back by 9 bases and J by 0 bases. The germline V gene has CDR1 WNHNN and CDR2 SYGVQD (reference sequence). This CDR3 is built from 18 residues. The CDR3 loop reads CARPDISPRGVSTDTQYF. Here the CDR3 DNA reads TGCGCCAGACCTGACATCAGCCCGCGGGGGGTTAGCACAGATACGCAGTATTTT.

The chain combines TRBV7-9 with TRBJ2-4, with 9 bases matching TRBD1. V was clipped by 3 bases and J by 0 bases; unmatched bases: 3. The germline V gene has CDR1 SEHNR and CDR2 FQNEAQ (reference sequence). The CDR3 is 16 amino acids. The CDR3 bases are TGTGCCAGCAGCTTCACAGGGGGCTTAGCCAAAAACATTCAGTACTTC. It encodes CASSFTGGLAKNIQYF. Based on the CDR3 plus reference TRBV7-9 and TRBJ2-4, the full variable domain is DTGVSQNPRHKITKRGQNVTFRCDPISEHNRLYWYRQTLGQGPEFLTYFQNEAQLEKSRLLSDRFSAERPKGSFSTLEIQRTEQGDSAMYLCASSFTGGLAKNIQYFGAGTRLSVL.

The chain recombines TRBV2 with TRBJ2-4, with 7 bases identical to TRBD2. This CDR3 comprises 14 residues. The germline gives CDR1 SNHLY, CDR2 FYNNEI. Trimming took 8 bases from V and 3 from J; bases not matched to a gene: 7. The CDR3 DNA reads as TGTGCCAGCTCGGGGGGAAGTGTCAAAAACATTCAGTACTTC. Protein sequence: CASSGGSVKNIQYF.

V gene TRBV9 combines with J gene TRBJ2-1; 7 nucleotides align to TRBD2. There are 14 residues in the CDR3. The V and J ends lost 2 bases and 1 base, in that order; junction bases with no gene match: 0. Per the germline V gene, CDR1 is SGDLS and CDR2 is YYNGEE. The CDR3 DNA reads TGTGCCAGCAGCGTGGGGGGGTCCTACAATGAGCAGTTCTTC. This translates into CASSVGGSYNEQFF.

The chain recombines TRBV5-1 with TRBJ2-7; TRBD1 matches at 7 bases. Trimming at V came to 0 bases and at J to 11 bases, leaving 8 bases not matched to a gene. Germline V gives CDR1 SGHRS, CDR2 YFSETQ. The CDR3 is made up of 13 amino acids. In DNA form, the CDR3 reads TGCGCCAGCAGCTTGGCCATCGACAGGGAGAAGTACTTC. It yields the protein CASSLAIDREKYF.

V gene TRBV7-9 combines with J gene TRBJ1-1; TRBD1 is a possible D gene (6 bases). This CDR3 contains 12 residues. Germline CDR1 and CDR2: SEHNR and FQNEAQ (reference sequence). Trimming left V 5 bases short and J 11 bases short, with 15 bases between. CDR3 bases: TGTGCCAGCAGCCTCAGGGACATTTGGGCTTTCTTT. Residues: CASSLRDIWAFF.

The V and J genes are TRBV29-1 and TRBJ2-1; 8 positions agree with TRBD2. The ends lost 4 bases at V and 10 bases at J; junction bases unmatched: 6. The CDR3 runs 12 residues. Germline V gene sequence: CDR1 SQVTM, CDR2 ANQGSEA. CDR3 in DNA: TGCAGCGTTGGACATCCGGGGGGGGAGCAGTTCTTC. Encoded protein: CSVGHPGGEQFF.

This clone was seen a single time. V gene TRBV10-2 combines with J gene TRBJ1-1; TRBD1 aligns across 7 bases. V shed 6 bases, J shed 4 bases, and the junction held 5 bases outside the gene matches. This CDR3 is 13 amino acids long. Germline-derived CDR1 and CDR2 are WSHSY and SAAADI. CDR3 residues: CASSFDRATEAFF. The DNA for the CDR3 is TGCGCCAGCAGCTTCGACAGGGCCACTGAAGCTTTCTTT.

The J gene is TRBJ2-2, the V gene TRBV7-2, with a weak D call TRBD1 (6 bases). V dropped 5 bases and J dropped 6 bases, with 16 bases sitting between them. The V gene's germline CDR1 is SGHTA and CDR2 FQGNSA. The CDR3 totals 15 residues. CDR3 residues: CASSTTGSFAGELFF. The CDR3 DNA reads as TGTGCCAGCAGCACCACAGGGTCTTTCGCCGGGGAGCTGTTTTTT. The whole variable domain, remainder taken from reference TRBV7-2 and TRBJ2-2, is GAGVSQSPSNKVTEKGKDVELRCDPISGHTALYWYRQSLGQGLEFLIYFQGNSAPDKSGLPSDRFSAERTGGSVSTLTIQRTQQEDSAVYLCASSTTGSFAGELFFGEGSRLTVL.

DNA for the CDR3: TGTGCCAGCAGCTACAGGGGCGGGGGGGCCAGAAATGAGCAGTTCTTC. The encoded protein is CASSYRGGGARNEQFF. The chain uses TRBV6-5 and TRBJ2-1; TRBD2 matches at 9 bases. The CDR3 has 16 residues. Trimming at V came to 6 bases and at J to 7 bases, leaving 13 bases not matched to a gene. The germline CDR1 and CDR2 sequences are MNHEY and SVGAGI.

The J gene is TRBJ2-7, the V gene TRBV4-1; 9 nucleotides agree with TRBD2. Germline V gene data show CDR1 as MGHRA and CDR2 as YSYEKL. The V segment lost 4 bases and the J segment 4 bases; nucleotides outside the gene matches: 8. This CDR3 region has 15 residues. The CDR3 DNA sequence: TGCGCCAGCAGCCTAGCGGGAGCCGGTGGGTACGAGCAGTACTTC. Translating gives CASSLAGAGGYEQYF.

CDR3 coding DNA: TGTGCCAGCAGCACTGGACAGGGGAGGCAAGAGACCCAGTACTTC. The encoded protein is CASSTGQGRQETQYF. The chain recombines TRBV5-4 with TRBJ2-5, with 9 bases fitting TRBD1. This CDR3 spans 15 amino acids. From germline, CDR1 is SGHNT and CDR2 YYREEE (reference sequence). Germline trimming cut 4 bases from V and 2 bases from J; bases unmatched to any gene: 6.